Listed below are T cell receptor beta chains from one sample, sequenced in a study of tumor-infiltrating lymphocytes in primary liver carcinoma. In TCRdb, the multiplex PCR reads were re-called with MiXCR into one record per CDR3 protein. This repertoire shows hundreds of thousands of distinct CDR3 sequences, around three fifths found once; its top ten account for about 9.4%. The specimen sequenced was peripheral blood. The receptor set was obtained from a man aged 40-50 years with primary liver carcinoma and hepatitis B virus infection. Each CDR3 is given with its conserved first and last residue. For some rows the clone size is stated as once, few or many, or as a class when expanded; others skip it.

clone_size	j_call	v_call	cdr3_aa
NA	TRBJ2-3	TRBV11-2	CVSSARDLTYTQYF
NA	TRBJ1-1	TRBV6-2/TRBV6-3	CASTDYLQWNTEAFF
NA	TRBJ2-1	TRBV11-2	CASSLGDRVFSEQFF
once	TRBJ2-3	TRBV10-3	CVISGPGAATTDTQYF
NA	TRBJ2-7	TRBV28	CASKIGEVEQYF
NA	TRBJ2-7	TRBV5-1	CASSLTGTSGAYEQYF
NA	TRBJ2-2	TRBV29-1	CSVVSAGAKTGELFF
NA	TRBJ1-5	TRBV10-2	CASNGDRGYEQPQHF
NA	TRBJ2-3	TRBV5-1	CASRYDKGTDTQYF
NA	TRBJ2-3	TRBV6-2/TRBV6-3	CAIRLSADTQYF
NA	TRBJ2-3	TRBV11-3	CVSSLGPQGSTDTQYF
NA	TRBJ2-1	TRBV4-2	CASSRDGGRTYNEQFF
once	TRBJ2-2	TRBV11-1	CASSLVQGNNGELFF
NA	TRBJ2-6	TRBV6-6	CASSYPTSSGANVLTF
NA	TRBJ2-2	TRBV4-1	CARNQDRQGANTGELFF
NA	TRBJ2-7	TRBV11-1	CASCLMGSGEYEQYF
NA	TRBJ2-7	TRBV6-5	CASSYSSHTAYEQYF
NA	TRBJ2-1	TRBV5-1	CASSQGLAGLSSYNEQFF
few	TRBJ2-7	TRBV6-2/TRBV6-3	CANSPSGLAGSLSYEQYF
NA	TRBJ2-1	TRBV4-2	CANTPTGTGGNNEQFF
NA	TRBJ1-1	TRBV24-1	CATSDSWTGGQAFF
many	TRBJ2-2	TRBV29-1	CSAQGGEPNTGELFF
NA	TRBJ2-7	TRBV12-3/TRBV12-4	CAGSIRNYEQYF
NA	TRBJ2-1	TRBV28	CANRTGLVIGSEQFF
NA	TRBJ2-3	TRBV12-3/TRBV12-4	CTSSFWVQGTDTQYF
NA	TRBJ2-7	TRBV11-2	CARSLSYEQYF
few	TRBJ2-1	TRBV13	CASSSPHSTSGTSGRDRLYNEQFF